A single sample gave rise to the 30 T cell receptor beta chains below, sequenced in a study of radiotherapy plus CTLA-4 blockade in lung cancer. Only in-frame clones appear in the TCRdb table, and some are missing; sequencing was by immunoSEQ multiplex PCR. This table has fewer than 40,000 clones, 70% to 80% appearing once. The sequences come from peripheral blood, collected from a patient treated with radiotherapy plus ipilimumab. Receptor source: a human donor with non-small cell lung cancer who had stable disease on radiotherapy plus ipilimumab.

The V and J genes are TRBV6-6 and TRBJ1-3; D uncertain. Germline CDR1 and CDR2: MNHNY and SVGAGI (reference sequence). The CDR3 consists of 15 residues. The V gene lost 6 bases and the J gene lost 4 bases, with 16 bases spanning the gap. CDR3 in DNA: TGTGCCAGCAGCTCGGGTCCTCTGGGGGGAAACACCATATATTTT. Translation: CASSSGPLGGNTIYF.

The chain is built from TRBV27 and TRBJ1-2; D might be TRBD1 (5 bases). The CDR3 sequence is 14 residues long. V was trimmed by 2 bases and J by 6 bases, leaving 13 bases between them. Germline V gene sequence: CDR1 MNHEY, CDR2 SMNVEV (reference sequence). This CDR3 reads CASSLAGIGDGYTF. The CDR3 DNA follows: TGTGCCAGCAGTTTAGCAGGGATAGGGGATGGCTACACCTTC.

This clone was seen a few times. Other DNA sequences in the sample encode the same CDR3. The J gene is TRBJ1-6, the V gene TRBV5-5; the D is unclear. The CDR3 covers 16 residues. Germline lookup yields CDR1 SGHKS and CDR2 YYEKEE (reference sequence). The V end was cut by 1 base, the J end by 10 bases, with 18 bases between. CDR3 sequence (DNA): TGTGCCAGCAGCTTGCAGTTCGGGGTAATAGGATCACCCCTCCACTTT. Amino acids: CASSLQFGVIGSPLHF. Variable domain in full (rest from reference TRBV5-5 and TRBJ1-6): DAGVTQSPTHLIKTRGQQVTLRCSPISGHKSVSWYQQVLGQGPQFIFQYYEKEERGRGNFPDRFSARQFPNYSSELNVNALLLGDSALYLCASSLQFGVIGSPLHFGNGTRLTVT.

The chain carries TRBV5-6 and TRBJ1-4; 7 nucleotides match TRBD1. The CDR3 runs to 15 residues. Trimming cost V 2 bases and J 4 bases; bases outside gene matches: 5. CDR1 and CDR2 from the germline V gene are SGHDT and YYEEEE. CDR3 amino acids: CASSLPGQSNEKLFF. DNA of the CDR3: TGTGCCAGCAGCTTACCGGGACAGAGTAATGAAAAACTGTTTTTT.

Remarks on this clone: One end of the junction fails to match germline, which may point to a read error. The chain recombines TRBV19 with TRBJ1-1; D perhaps matches TRBD1 (6 bases). This CDR3 contains 15 residues. Germline lookup yields CDR1 LNHDA and CDR2 SQIVND (reference sequence). The CDR3 reads CASSLEDRPNTEAFF. CDR3 nucleotide sequence: TGTGCCAGTAGTCTAGAGGACAGACCGAACACTGAAGCTTTCTTT.

V gene TRBV4-3 combines with J gene TRBJ2-2; 7 bases agree with TRBD2. This CDR3 is 15 amino acids long. Germline V gene lookup returns CDR1 LGHNA and CDR2 YSLEER. J gave up 4 bases and V 1 base, and 3 bases lay outside the gene matches. The CDR3 DNA is TGCGCCAGCAGCCAAGCTGGGGGGGGCACCGGGGAGCTGTTTTTT. Translated: CASSQAGGGTGELFF.

V usage is TRBV5-4 and J usage is TRBJ2-2, with D tentatively TRBD2 (6 bases). This CDR3 spans 16 amino acids. Trimming removed 1 base from V and 2 bases from J, with 12 bases in between. Germline assignment: CDR1 SGHNT and CDR2 YYREEE (reference sequence). The CDR3 is CASSLHDGGNTGELFF. The CDR3 nucleotides read TGTGCCAGCAGCTTGCATGACGGGGGTAACACCGGGGAGCTGTTTTTT.

The chain employs TRBV28 and TRBJ1-2; D remains unclear. V lost 5 bases, J lost 4 bases, and 23 bases lay in between. Germline V CDR1 and CDR2: MDHEN, SYDVKM. CDR3 length: 17 amino acids. CDR3 region: CASSPPLGFGRGYGYTF. CDR3 coding DNA: TGTGCCAGCAGTCCGCCCCTAGGGTTCGGGCGGGGCTATGGCTACACCTTC.

This clone appeared a few times. The chain has TRBV10-3 and TRBJ1-2; no firm D call. Germline CDR1 is ENHRY and CDR2 is SYGVKD. This CDR3 comprises 15 residues. V was trimmed by 4 bases and J by 4 bases, leaving 16 bases between them. The CDR3 DNA reads as TGTGCCATCAGTGGCAGCCTAACCTATTCCTATGGCTACACCTTC. Translating gives CAISGSLTYSYGYTF.

The chain is built from TRBV2 and TRBJ1-4, with D unresolved. CDR3 length: 15 amino acids. The V gene lost 8 bases and the J gene lost 4 bases, with 17 bases spanning the gap. The germline gives CDR1 SNHLY, CDR2 FYNNEI. For the CDR3, the DNA is TGTGCCAGCTTTCGGAGTGGCTTTGTTAATGAAAAACTGTTTTTT. Encoded protein: CASFRSGFVNEKLFF.

This clone was recorded a few times. The chain joins TRBV5-6 to TRBJ1-4, with D uncertain. The length of the CDR3 is 14 residues. Trimming took off 0 bases at V and 7 bases at J, with 10 bases between the two ends. The germline V gene encodes CDR1 SGHDT and CDR2 YYEEEE. The CDR3 DNA reads as TGTGCCAGCAGCTTGGGCCCGGGAGCTGAAAAACTGTTTTTT. Translation: CASSLGPGAEKLFF.

J is TRBJ1-6 and V is TRBV11-1; D remains unclear. This CDR3 region has 14 residues. Between the trimmed V and J ends, which lost 5 bases and 3 bases, there was a span of 8 bases. Germline V gene lookup returns CDR1 SGHAT and CDR2 FQDESV (reference sequence). The CDR3 DNA reads as TGTGCCAGCAGCGAAATCAGCTATAATTCACCCCTCCACTTT. Translation gives CASSEISYNSPLHF. Combining the CDR3 with reference TRBV11-1 and TRBJ1-6 gives the whole variable domain EAEVAQSPRYKITEKSQAVAFWCDPISGHATLYWYRQILGQGPELLVQFQDESVVDDSQLPKDRFSAERLKGVDSTLKIQPAELGDSAMYLCASSEISYNSPLHFGNGTRLTVT.

V gene TRBV10-1 combines with J gene TRBJ2-1; the match to TRBD2 covers 9 bases. Germline values: CDR1 WNHNN, CDR2 SYGVQD (reference sequence). The CDR3 consists of 15 residues. Trimming at V came to 3 bases and at J to 8 bases, leaving 8 bases not matched to a gene. The CDR3 here is CASSEGLAGKDEQFF. CDR3 DNA sequence: TGCGCCAGCAGTGAAGGGCTAGCGGGGAAGGATGAGCAGTTCTTC.

The chain recombines TRBV7-6 with TRBJ1-1; the D gene is possibly TRBD1 (5 bases). The CDR3 has 14 amino acids. The germline CDR1 and CDR2 sequences are SGHVS and FNYEAQ. V lost 0 bases to trimming and J lost 10 bases, with 15 bases between them. CDR3 DNA sequence: TGTGCCAGCAGCTTAGCCGGGATGGGACCGCTAGCTTTCTTT. Encoded protein: CASSLAGMGPLAFF.

V gene TRBV6-6 combines with J gene TRBJ1-2; D remains ambiguous. Germline V gene data show CDR1 as MNHNY and CDR2 as SVGAGI (reference sequence). Trimming removed 2 bases from V and 0 bases from J, with 10 bases in between. The CDR3 runs to 15 residues. The CDR3: CASSYETKSNYGYTF. The CDR3 region has the DNA TGTGCCAGCAGTTACGAAACAAAATCTAACTATGGCTACACCTTC.

V and J are TRBV18 and TRBJ2-7; TRBD1 might be the D (8 bases). The CDR3 extends over 13 amino acids. Germline CDR1 KGHSH, CDR2 LQKENI. V was cut by 6 bases and J by 5 bases, with 14 bases left in between. The DNA of the CDR3 is TGTGCCAGCTCGCAGGGGGCGGGGGACGAGCAGTACTTC. Its protein product is CASSQGAGDEQYF.

J is TRBJ1-2 and V is TRBV6-5, with no clear D. The CDR3 is 13 amino acids. The V end was cut by 5 bases, the J end by 0 bases, with 7 bases between. Germline lookup yields CDR1 MNHEY and CDR2 SVGAGI. CDR3 loop: CASSIGTNYGYTF. Written as DNA, the CDR3 is TGTGCCAGCAGTATCGGGACTAACTATGGCTACACCTTC.

This chain connects TRBV5-5 to TRBJ2-7; D tentatively fits TRBD1 or TRBD2 (6 bases each). This CDR3 contains 12 residues. V was pared by 2 bases and J by 6 bases, with 9 bases between. Germline assignment: CDR1 SGHKS and CDR2 YYEKEE (reference sequence). The CDR3 loop reads CASSLGGGEQYV. Here the CDR3 DNA reads TGTGCCAGCAGCTTAGGAGGGGGCGAGCAGTACGTC.

This clone was seen a few times. This chain links TRBV9 with TRBJ2-1; TRBD2 is a possible D gene (6 bases). CDR1 is SGDLS and CDR2 is YYNGEE in the germline V gene. V dropped 3 bases and J dropped 0 bases, with 19 bases sitting between them. The CDR3 loop spans 18 amino acids. The CDR3 region has the DNA TGTGCCAGCAGCGCGAGGGCTAGCGACATAAGCTCCTACAATGAGCAGTTCTTC. Translation: CASSARASDISSYNEQFF.

V usage is TRBV27 and J usage is TRBJ1-2, with D perhaps TRBD1 (6 bases). The CDR3 has 14 residues. Trimming removed 5 bases at V and 4 bases at J, with 14 bases between. Germline V gene data show CDR1 as MNHEY and CDR2 as SMNVEV (reference sequence). CDR3 sequence reads: CASSDRRGGYGYTF. The CDR3 coding sequence is TGTGCCAGCAGTGACCGCAGGGGCGGCTATGGCTACACCTTC.

This clone was seen a few times. The V and J genes are TRBV7-2 and TRBJ1-1; D is perhaps TRBD1 (5 bases). CDR3 size: 13 residues. Trimming shortened V by 3 bases and J by 10 bases, and 15 bases separated the two germline ends. Germline CDR1 and CDR2: SGHTA and FQGNSA. The CDR3 loop reads CASSFHRGTGAFF. The DNA for the CDR3 is TGTGCCAGCAGCTTCCACCGGGGGACGGGAGCTTTCTTT.

This sequence joins TRBV6-4 and TRBJ2-1, with 14 bases fitting TRBD2. The trim removed 0 bases at V and 4 bases at J, leaving 2 bases unmatched. The germline gives CDR1 MRHNA, CDR2 SNTAGT. The CDR3 contains 17 residues. The CDR3 DNA reads TGTGCCAGCAGTGACTCCGGACTAGCGGGGGGTTACAATGAGCAGTTCTTC. Its protein product is CASSDSGLAGGYNEQFF.

A few counts support this clone. The chain links TRBV18 to TRBJ1-5; tentative D call: TRBD1 (5 bases). V shed 3 bases and J shed 2 bases, with 11 bases lying between them. CDR3 length equals 15 residues. Germline V gene data show CDR1 as KGHSH and CDR2 as LQKENI. CDR3 sequence: CASSPRGDGNQPQHF. CDR3 coding DNA: TGTGCCAGCTCACCCCGGGGGGATGGCAATCAGCCCCAGCATTTT. Based on the CDR3 plus reference TRBV18 and TRBJ1-5, the full variable domain is NAGVMQNPRHLVRRRGQEARLRCSPMKGHSHVYWYRQLPEEGLKFMVYLQKENIIDESGMPKERFSAEFPKEGPSILRIQQVVRGDSAAYFCASSPRGDGNQPQHFGDGTRLSIL.

The J gene is TRBJ2-1, the V gene TRBV5-1; 8 positions agree with TRBD2. CDR3 length equals 15 residues. Losses at the gene ends were 2 bases for V and 2 bases for J; bases not matched to a gene: 3. The V gene's germline CDR1 is SGHRS and CDR2 YFSETQ. The CDR3 sequence: CASSFNGRAYNEQFF. For the CDR3, the DNA is TGCGCCAGCAGCTTTAACGGGAGGGCCTACAATGAGCAGTTCTTC.

Worth noting for this clone: Other nucleotide sequences in the sample specify the same CDR3. This chain joins TRBV29-1 and TRBJ1-2; possibly TRBD1 for D (6 bases). This CDR3 is built from 15 residues. The V end was cut by 3 bases, the J end by 5 bases, with 19 bases between. Germline CDR1 reads SQVTM; CDR2 reads ANQGSEA. CDR3 DNA: TGCAGCGTTGAGGGGCGGGGGGGCAAAACTTATGGCTACACCTTC. Amino acid sequence: CSVEGRGGKTYGYTF.

Written as DNA, the CDR3 is TGTGCCATCAGGGACGGTGGGGGAAGGGCGGGTCAGCCCCAGCATTTT. Its protein is CAIRDGGGRAGQPQHF. This chain connects TRBV10-3 to TRBJ1-5, with D possibly being TRBD1 (5 bases). V lost 6 bases and J lost 6, with 21 bases in between. CDR1 ENHRY and CDR2 SYGVKD come from the germline V gene. The CDR3 runs 16 residues.

The chain employs TRBV11-1 and TRBJ2-1, with D perhaps TRBD2 (7 bases). V was trimmed by 5 bases and J by 4 bases, leaving 15 bases between them. The CDR3 sequence is 15 residues long. The germline V gene has CDR1 SGHAT and CDR2 FQDESV (reference sequence). CDR3 sequence reads: CASSPAGAGYNEQFF. The DNA for the CDR3 is TGTGCCAGCAGCCCGGCGGGGGCCGGATACAATGAGCAGTTCTTC. The variable domain in full, completed from reference TRBV11-1 and TRBJ2-1, reads EAEVAQSPRYKITEKSQAVAFWCDPISGHATLYWYRQILGQGPELLVQFQDESVVDDSQLPKDRFSAERLKGVDSTLKIQPAELGDSAMYLCASSPAGAGYNEQFFGPGTRLTVL.

This clone showed up just a few times. The rearrangement joins TRBV4-2 to TRBJ1-2; possibly TRBD1 for D (6 bases). V lost 1 base to trimming and J lost 6 bases, with 15 bases between them. Germline CDR1 LGHNA, CDR2 YNFKEQ. The CDR3 length is 15 residues. The CDR3 DNA reads as TGTGCCAGCAGCCAAGCAGCAGGGGCGGTTGATGGCTACACCTTC. This encodes CASSQAAGAVDGYTF.

This chain connects TRBV18 to TRBJ1-2; 7 nucleotides align to TRBD1. Germline CDR1 is KGHSH and CDR2 is LQKENI. The V gene end was trimmed by 3 bases and the J gene end by 4 bases; junction bases not matched to a gene: 11. CDR3 length: 16 residues. The CDR3 region is CASSPIPTGPLYGYTF. The CDR3 DNA reads TGTGCCAGCTCACCGATTCCGACAGGGCCGCTCTATGGCTACACCTTC.

By share, this clone ranks as medium-sized. This chain joins TRBV13 and TRBJ1-6; D uncertain. The V end lost 3 bases, the J end lost 3 bases, and 9 bases lay between the germline ends. Germline CDR1 PRHDT, CDR2 FYEKMQ (reference sequence). This CDR3 contains 15 residues. CDR3 sequence reads: CASSFDYSYNSPLHF. CDR3 in DNA: TGTGCCAGCAGCTTTGATTACAGCTATAATTCACCCCTCCACTTT. Variable domain in full (rest from reference TRBV13 and TRBJ1-6): AAGVIQSPRHLIKEKRETATLKCYPIPRHDTVYWYQQGPGQDPQFLISFYEKMQSDKGSIPDRFSAQQFSDYHSELNMSSLELGDSALYFCASSFDYSYNSPLHFGNGTRLTVT.